This TCR beta chain was identified during a study of blood T cell repertoires in COVID-19 (dated by TCRdb to the early 2020s). Regarding the research as a whole: The collaborator samples originated in the United States, Italy and Spain and spanned the acute and convalescent phases of COVID-19. The prospective study material was composed of cDNA or gDNA derived from T cells, B-cell-depleted T cells, or PBMCs. Subjects who had been exposed to COVID-19, were actively infected with it, or had recovered from it provided the deeply sampled blood TCRbeta repertoires that made up the dataset. The repertoires were released in a freely available public database meant as a resource for research on the immune response to SARS-CoV-2. Samples were obtained from the ongoing ImmuneRACE study (first 160 participants) and from about 1,300 subjects provided by 6 global collaborators. Sample metadata almost always included a de-identified subject ID, COVID-19 status, age in years and sex. Where available, HLA class I and class II types were obtained from metadata supplied by the sample provider rather than from assay-based typing.

Points on this clone: It has no known antigen specificity. No base quality information exists; no much larger clone differs at one position.

The CDR3 goes from the cysteine to the phenylalanine over 17 residues. The retained sequence is limited to the CDR3, 51 bases, with the frame set at the first base. Via the germline V gene, CDR1 is SGHTA and CDR2 FQGNSA. V is trimmed back by 5 bases and J by 4 bases, and the junction contains 15 bases that no gene match accounts for. Broad study findings and their caveats: The quantity of clinical and demographic metadata differed by source and by participant and was supplied without curation.

The immunoSEQ Assay, a bias-controlled multiplex PCR, was used to amplify TCRbeta CDR3 regions from genomic DNA. Processing in the source paper ran as follows. The number of nucleated cells in each sample was estimated by amplification of reference gene primers within the assay. To quantify the absolute abundance of each unique TCRbeta CDR3 rearrangement, sequence reads were collapsed and filtered. For each sample, productive Simpson clonality was calculated by taking the square root of Simpson's diversity index across productive rearrangements. Held by TCRdb, this immuneACCESS table contains in-frame sequences only and omits some clones. Under half of the omission traces to an unresolved V gene where checked; the cause of the rest is unknown. That table gives V, J and clone size, and the DNA gave D and trimming. The sample includes 400,000 to 500,000 clones, with around nine tenths observed a single time. The leading ten clones occupy 1.5% to 2% of the sample.

Participants in the prospective study were enrolled through a virtual design, were aged 18 to 89 years, and lived in approximately 25 United States geographic areas. In the prospective study, participants were assigned to cohorts based on the clinical history participants reported in a screening survey and a study questionnaire. ImmuneRACE Cohort 3 recovered participants were defined by two consecutive negative NP/OP PCR tests, healthcare professional clearance, or symptom resolution. Each participant in the prospective study had whole blood, serum and a nasopharyngeal or oropharyngeal swab collected by mobile phlebotomists. Participants in the prospective study had the option to provide additional blood draws and questionnaires over a 2-month period. Before DNA extraction, blood samples from the prospective study were shipped at room temperature or frozen.

The V gene is TRBV7-2 and the J gene is TRBJ2-7; 9 middle bases align to TRBD1. This receptor was obtained from a woman aged 35 to 49 who had recovered from COVID-19. The specimen was PBMCs or T cells enriched from blood (not recorded which). The nucleotides read TGTGCCAGCAGCCAGTCGCGATTACAGGGGGCGAGTTACGAGCAGTACTTC. It translates as CASSQSRLQGASYEQYF.